The T cell receptor (beta chain) described here comes from a study of identical twins. Using its own MiXCR run on the 5' RACE reads, TCRdb lists one record per CDR3 protein. The table includes 640,000 or so distinct CDR3 sequences, roughly 6% detected once. The table lists this clonotype with many counts. Its antigen is not identified. Study results and caveats: Beta clonotypes that were abundant in cord blood contained fewer insertions, a pattern absent from memory repertoires. Cross-sectional statistical analysis was relied on for the conclusions, without the same donors being followed. Twins shared beta out-of-frame sequences in excess, but this excess was weaker.

CDR1 and CDR2 (germline): MNHNS, SASEGT. Trimming left V 6 bases short and J 7 bases short, with 22 bases between. The CDR3 loop spans 15 amino acids. The TCR comes from a young man in good health. The chain joins TRBV6-1 to TRBJ2-7; D might be TRBD2 (5 bases). Sequenced: naive T cells sorted from blood. For the CDR3, the DNA is TGTGCCAGCAGCTCTAGTCCCGGACCCCCGGGGGAGCAGTACTTC. Protein product: CASSSSPGPPGEQYF.